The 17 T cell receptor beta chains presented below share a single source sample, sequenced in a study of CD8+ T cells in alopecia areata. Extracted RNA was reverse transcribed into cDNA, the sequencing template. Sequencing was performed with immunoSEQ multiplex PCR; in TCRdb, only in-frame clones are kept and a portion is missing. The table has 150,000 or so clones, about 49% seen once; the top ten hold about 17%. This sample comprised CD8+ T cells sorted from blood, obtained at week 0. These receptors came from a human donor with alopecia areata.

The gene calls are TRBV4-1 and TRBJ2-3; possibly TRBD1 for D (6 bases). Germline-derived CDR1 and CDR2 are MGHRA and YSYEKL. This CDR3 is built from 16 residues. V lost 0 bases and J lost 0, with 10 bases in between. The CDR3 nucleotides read TGCGCCAGCAGCCAAGATGGGACAACTAGCACAGATACGCAGTATTTT. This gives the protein CASSQDGTTSTDTQYF.

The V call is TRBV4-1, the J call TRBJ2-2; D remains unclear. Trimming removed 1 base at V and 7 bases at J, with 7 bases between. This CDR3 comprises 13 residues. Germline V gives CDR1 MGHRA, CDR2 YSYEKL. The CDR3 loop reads CASSQVRHGELFF. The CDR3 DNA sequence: TGCGCCAGCAGCCAAGTACGGCACGGGGAGCTGTTTTTT.

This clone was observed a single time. The CDR3 sequence: CAWSPDRMNTEAFF. The CDR3 DNA reads TGTGCCTGGAGTCCCGACAGGATGAACACTGAAGCTTTCTTT. V and J are TRBV30 and TRBJ1-1; possible D gene TRBD1, 6 bases. Germline loops: CDR1 GTSNPN, CDR2 SVGIG (reference sequence). Trimming removed 2 bases from V and 0 bases from J, with 10 bases in between. CDR3 length: 14 amino acids.

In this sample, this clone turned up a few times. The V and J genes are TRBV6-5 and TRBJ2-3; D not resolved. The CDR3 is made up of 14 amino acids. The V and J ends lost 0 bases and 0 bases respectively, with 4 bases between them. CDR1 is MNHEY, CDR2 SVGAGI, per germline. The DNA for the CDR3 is TGTGCCAGCAGTTACTCGGAAAGCACAGATACGCAGTATTTT. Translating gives CASSYSESTDTQYF.

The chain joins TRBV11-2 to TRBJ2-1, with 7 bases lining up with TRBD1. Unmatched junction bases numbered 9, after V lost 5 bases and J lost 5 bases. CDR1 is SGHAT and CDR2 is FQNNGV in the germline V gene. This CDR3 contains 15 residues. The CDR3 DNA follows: TGTGCCAGCAGCACCCGACAGGGTGAGGACAATGAGCAGTTCTTC. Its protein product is CASSTRQGEDNEQFF.

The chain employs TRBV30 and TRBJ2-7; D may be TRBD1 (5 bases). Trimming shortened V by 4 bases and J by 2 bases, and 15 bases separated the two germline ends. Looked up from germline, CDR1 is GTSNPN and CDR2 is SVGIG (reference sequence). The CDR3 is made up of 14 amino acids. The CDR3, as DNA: TGTGCCTGGACCCAAGGGGCAGGAACCTACGAGCAGTACTTC. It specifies CAWTQGAGTYEQYF.

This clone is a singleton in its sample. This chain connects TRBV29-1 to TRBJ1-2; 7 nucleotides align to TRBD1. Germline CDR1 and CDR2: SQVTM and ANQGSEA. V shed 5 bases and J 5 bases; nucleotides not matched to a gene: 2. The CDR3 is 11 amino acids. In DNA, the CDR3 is TGCAGCGTTACAGGGGCTTATGGCTACACCTTC. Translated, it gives CSVTGAYGYTF.

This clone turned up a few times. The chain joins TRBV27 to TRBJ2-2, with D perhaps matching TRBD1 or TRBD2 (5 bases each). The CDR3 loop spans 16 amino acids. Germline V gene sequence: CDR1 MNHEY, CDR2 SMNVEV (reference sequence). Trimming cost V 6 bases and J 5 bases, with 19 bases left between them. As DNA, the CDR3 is TGTGCCAGCAGCCCCCGGGCCAGGGACCAAACCGGGGAGCTGTTTTTT. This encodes CASSPRARDQTGELFF.

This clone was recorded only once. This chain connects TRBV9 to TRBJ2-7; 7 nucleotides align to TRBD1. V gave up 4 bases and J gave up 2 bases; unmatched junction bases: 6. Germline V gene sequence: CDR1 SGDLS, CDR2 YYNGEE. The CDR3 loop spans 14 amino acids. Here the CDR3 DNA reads TGTGCCAGCAGCTTGGGACAGTTGACCTACGAGCAGTACTTC. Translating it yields CASSLGQLTYEQYF.

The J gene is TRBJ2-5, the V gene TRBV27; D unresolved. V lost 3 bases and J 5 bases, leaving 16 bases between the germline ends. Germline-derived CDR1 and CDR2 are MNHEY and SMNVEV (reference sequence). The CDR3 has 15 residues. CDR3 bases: TGTGCCAGCAGTTTGGGCCCAAAAAGGACCGAGACCCAGTACTTC. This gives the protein CASSLGPKRTETQYF.

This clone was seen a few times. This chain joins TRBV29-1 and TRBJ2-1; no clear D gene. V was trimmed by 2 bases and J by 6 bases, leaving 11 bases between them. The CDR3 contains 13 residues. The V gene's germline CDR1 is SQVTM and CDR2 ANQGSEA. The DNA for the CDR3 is TGCAGCGTTGAAAGGGATTCCACCAATGAGCAGTTCTTC. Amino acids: CSVERDSTNEQFF.

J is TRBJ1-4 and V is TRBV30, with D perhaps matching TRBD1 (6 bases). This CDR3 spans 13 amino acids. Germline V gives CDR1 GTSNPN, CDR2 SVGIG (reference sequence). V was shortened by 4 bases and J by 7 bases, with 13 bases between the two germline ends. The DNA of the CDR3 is TGTGCCTGGACAGGGGAGGGAGGTGAAAAACTGTTTTTT. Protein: CAWTGEGGEKLFF.

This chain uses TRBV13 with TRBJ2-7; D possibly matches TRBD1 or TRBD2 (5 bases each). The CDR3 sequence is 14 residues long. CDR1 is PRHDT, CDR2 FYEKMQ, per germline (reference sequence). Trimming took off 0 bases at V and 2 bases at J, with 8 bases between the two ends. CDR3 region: CASSLGQGAYEQYF. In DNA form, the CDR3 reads TGTGCCAGCAGCTTAGGGCAGGGAGCCTACGAGCAGTACTTC.

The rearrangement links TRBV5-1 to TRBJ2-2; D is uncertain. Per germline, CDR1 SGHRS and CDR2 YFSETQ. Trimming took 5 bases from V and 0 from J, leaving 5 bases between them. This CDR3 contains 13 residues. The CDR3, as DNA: TGCGCCAGCAGTCGGCCGAACACCGGGGAGCTGTTTTTT. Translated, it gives CASSRPNTGELFF.

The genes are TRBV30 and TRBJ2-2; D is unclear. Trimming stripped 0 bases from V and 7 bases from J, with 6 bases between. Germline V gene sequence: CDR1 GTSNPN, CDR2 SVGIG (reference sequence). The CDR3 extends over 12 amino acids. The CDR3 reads CAWSVAVGELFF. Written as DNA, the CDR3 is TGTGCCTGGAGTGTAGCCGTCGGGGAGCTGTTTTTT. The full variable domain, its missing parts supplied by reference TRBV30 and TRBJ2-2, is SQTIHQWPATLVQPVGSPLSLECTVEGTSNPNLYWYRQAAGRGLQLLFYSVGIGQISSEVPQNLSASRPQDRQFILSSKKLLLSDSGFYLCAWSVAVGELFFGEGSRLTVL.

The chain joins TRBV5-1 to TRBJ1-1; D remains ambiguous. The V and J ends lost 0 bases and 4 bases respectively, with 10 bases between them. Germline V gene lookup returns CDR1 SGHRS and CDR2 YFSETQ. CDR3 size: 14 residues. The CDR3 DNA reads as TGCGCCAGCAGCTTGGGCAGGCCGGGCACTGAAGCTTTCTTT. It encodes CASSLGRPGTEAFF.

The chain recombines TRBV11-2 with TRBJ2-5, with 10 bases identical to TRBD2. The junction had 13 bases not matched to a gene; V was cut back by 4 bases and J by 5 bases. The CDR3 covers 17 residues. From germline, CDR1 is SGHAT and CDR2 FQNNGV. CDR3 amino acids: CASSSPGGSGGEETQYF. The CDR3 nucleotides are TGTGCCAGCAGCTCTCCCGGGGGGAGCGGGGGGGAGGAGACCCAGTACTTC.